This T cell receptor (beta chain) was retrieved from a study of CD4 and CD8 cells across lung adenocarcinoma regions. The CDR3 is made up of 16 amino acids. Germline V CDR1 and CDR2: MNHNS, SASEGT. Each CDR3 protein gets one entry after TCRdb re-called the PCR reads with MiXCR. The profile covers tens of thousands of distinct CDR3 sequences, with roughly 50% appearing a single time and 45% to 60% taken by the ten largest. In this sample, this clonotype turned up a few times. Germline is not matched at one junction end, which may reflect a read error. This chain links TRBV6-1 with TRBJ2-3; 7 bases are shared with TRBD2. Sample: CD8+ T cells from the center of a lung tumor. The clonotype comes from a male donor with lung adenocarcinoma. The CD4 and CD8 labels of this study may be unreliable. The CDR3 sequence: CASAGAGGGVGDTQYF. In nucleotides, the CDR3 is TGTGCCAGCGCGGGAGCCGGGGGAGGGGTTGGGGATACGCAGTATTTC.